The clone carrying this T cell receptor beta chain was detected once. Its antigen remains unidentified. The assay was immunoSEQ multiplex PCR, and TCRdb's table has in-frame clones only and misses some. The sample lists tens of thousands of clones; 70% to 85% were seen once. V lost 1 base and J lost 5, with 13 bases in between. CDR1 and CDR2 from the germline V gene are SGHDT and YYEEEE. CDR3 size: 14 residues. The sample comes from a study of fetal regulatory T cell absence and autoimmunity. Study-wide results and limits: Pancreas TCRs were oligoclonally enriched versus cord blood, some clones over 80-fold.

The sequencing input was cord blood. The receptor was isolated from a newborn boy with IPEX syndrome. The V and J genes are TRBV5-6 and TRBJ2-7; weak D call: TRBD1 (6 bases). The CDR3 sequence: CASSLYRDGDEQYF. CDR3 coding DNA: TGTGCCAGCAGCTTGTACAGGGATGGCGACGAGCAGTACTTC.